A selection of T cell receptor beta chains follows, all from one sample in a study of PD-L1 blockade in urothelial cancer. The assay was immunoSEQ multiplex PCR, and TCRdb's table has in-frame clones only and misses some. The data hold some 110,000 clones, with approximately 89% observed a single time. This specimen was PBMCs, taken around atezolizumab (anti-PD-L1) treatment. The receptor source for this set is a man aged 60 to 69 with urothelial cancer. The CDR3 runs from the conserved cysteine through the conserved F or W. Clone size is given for some rows only: seen once, a few or many times, or a class if the clone is expanded.

>NA|TRBV4-1
CASSQVEGTSGSSETQYF
>NA|TRBV11-2
CASSLDARTDPFF
>NA|TRBV4-2
CASRKTGTTDTQYF
>NA|TRBV4-3
CASSQGTSENYEQYF
>NA|TRBV19
CASSPGQGGSPLHF
>once|TRBV7-9
CASSLVGTFQETQYF
>NA|TRBV6-1
CASSEARPGVGQPQHF
>NA|TRBV5-4
CASSLSSGGATGELFF
>NA|TRBV7-2
CASSLARTSGRREQYF
>NA|TRBV6-6
CASSYSAGKNTGELFF
>NA|TRBV11-2
CASSRRQGEKESNQPQHF
>NA|TRBV11-1
CASSLGQANTEAFF
>NA|TRBV5-4
CASSLGGGHNSYEQYF
>NA|TRBV11-3
CASSQGQGGEQYF
>NA|TRBV5-1
CASSSHTTPEQYF
>NA|TRBV5-1
CASSLGQEVDTQYF
>NA|TRBV5-1
CASSLVGLSDQPQHF
>NA|TRBV7-8
CASSLIRVDEKLFF
>NA|TRBV6-1
CASRGYTF
>NA|TRBV5-4
CASSPGTSEDNEQFF
>NA|TRBV7-8
CASSLPTGFGEQYF
>NA|TRBV11-2
CASSLGLSTDTQYF
>NA|TRBV7-2
CASSLSGVVTGELFF
>NA|TRBV15
CATSREPSGTYEQYF
>NA|TRBV2
CASRALGLAGYNEQFF
>NA|TRBV6-5
CASSTTGQANTIYF
>few|TRBV9
CASSVSGTDTQYF
>NA|TRBV28
CASSLMAGGVETQYF
>NA|TRBV6-1
CASSVLSDWNEQFF
>NA|TRBV9
CASSVPTHGTSGGQDTQYF
>NA|TRBV5-6
CASSLDRNTEAFF
>NA|TRBV19
CASSIVDRGLSNQPQHF
>NA|TRBV4-1
CASSQEGTGPGNTIYF
>NA|TRBV28
CASSFNSFYGYTF
>few|TRBV6-5
CASRGDLSYNSPLHF
>NA|TRBV7-2
CASSLAYGVGNTEAFF
>NA|TRBV5-4
CASSLGRGAYNEQFF
>few|TRBV4-1
CASSLGQQGAFVSTNEKLFF